One and the same sample provided the 31 T cell receptor beta chains below, sequenced in a study of T cell responses to AZD1222 COVID-19 vaccine (dated by TCRdb to about 2021). In light of the paper, this sample's time point label describes: baseline before first vaccination. Library generation was performed with the immunoSEQ multiplex PCR assay. In its TCRdb copy, this immuneACCESS table keeps in-frame sequences only and misses some clones. Where compared with another copy, unresolved V genes explain less than half of these, and the others have no known cause. The sample table contains 110,000 to 150,000 clones; only one count was recorded for around 88% of them. Jointly, the top ten make up approximately 3.4% of the sample. The sample was peripheral blood, taken on day 0 of AZD1222 vaccination. The receptors stem from an adult in good health.

This chain uses TRBV30 with TRBJ2-7; D is undetermined. V was shortened by 4 bases and J by 2 bases, with 9 bases between the two germline ends. The CDR3 covers 12 residues. Germline V gives CDR1 GTSNPN, CDR2 SVGIG (reference sequence). CDR3 loop: CAWKGAPYEQYF. CDR3 DNA sequence: TGTGCCTGGAAGGGTGCCCCCTACGAGCAGTACTTC. Using reference TRBV30 and TRBJ2-7 for the parts outside the CDR3, the full variable domain is SQTIHQWPATLVQPVGSPLSLECTVEGTSNPNLYWYRQAAGRGLQLLFYSVGIGQISSEVPQNLSASRPQDRQFILSSKKLLLSDSGFYLCAWKGAPYEQYFGPGTRLTVT.

This chain links TRBV12-3 or TRBV12-4 with TRBJ2-1, with 9 bases aligning to TRBD2. This CDR3 region has 13 residues. V trimming: 3 bases; J trimming: 9 bases; junction bases outside the gene matches: 3. CDR3 nucleotide sequence: TGTGCCAGCAGTTTTCTAGCGGGGATTGAGCAGTTCTTC. This encodes CASSFLAGIEQFF.

The chain has TRBV3-1 (or the pseudogene TRBV3-2) and TRBJ1-4; D is uncertain. V lost 3 bases to trimming and J lost 8 bases, with 10 bases between them. CDR3 length: 13 residues. The V gene's germline CDR1 is LGHDT and CDR2 YNNKEL (reference sequence). CDR3 DNA: TGTGCCAGCAGCCACCTCGGGGAGGAAAAACTGTTTTTT. Its protein is CASSHLGEEKLFF.

The CDR3 protein is CASSIGQGPYEQYF. CDR3 nucleotides: TGTGCCAGCAGTATCGGACAGGGTCCCTACGAGCAGTACTTC. The V gene is TRBV6-5, the J gene TRBJ2-7, with 8 bases fitting TRBD1. The V segment lost 5 bases and the J segment 2 bases; nucleotides outside the gene matches: 5. CDR1 is MNHEY and CDR2 is SVGAGI in the germline V gene. CDR3 length: 14 residues.

The chain uses TRBV27 and TRBJ2-7; 8 bases line up with TRBD2. Trimming took 6 bases from V and 2 from J; bases not matched to a gene: 3. The CDR3 is 13 amino acids. Germline-derived CDR1 and CDR2 are MNHEY and SMNVEV (reference sequence). This CDR3 reads CASRLAGTYEQYF. The CDR3 DNA is TGTGCCAGCAGATTAGCGGGGACCTACGAGCAGTACTTC.

This clone was detected ten times or more. This chain connects TRBV6-2 or TRBV6-3 to TRBJ2-2; maybe TRBD1 (6 bases). Between the trimmed V and J ends, which lost 2 bases and 6 bases, there was a span of 13 bases. Germline loops: CDR1 MNHEY, CDR2 SVGEGT. The CDR3 extends over 15 amino acids. CDR3 in amino acids: CASSYPGDSPGELFF. The CDR3 DNA reads as TGTGCCAGCAGTTACCCAGGGGATTCGCCCGGGGAGCTGTTTTTT.

This clone has a count of ten or more. This chain uses TRBV27 with TRBJ2-1; possibly TRBD2 for D (5 bases). V lost 7 bases and J lost 3, with 7 bases in between. The CDR3 totals 12 residues. Germline V CDR1 and CDR2: MNHEY, SMNVEV (reference sequence). The CDR3 region is CASKRGYNEQFF. CDR3 in DNA: TGTGCCAGCAAACGGGGCTACAATGAGCAGTTCTTC.

The chain has TRBV3-1 (or the pseudogene TRBV3-2) and TRBJ1-5; weak D call: TRBD1 (5 bases). Trimming pared 0 bases from V and 0 bases from J, leaving 6 bases between. The CDR3 has 15 residues. Germline values: CDR1 LGHDT, CDR2 YNNKEL (reference sequence). CDR3 amino acids: CASSQDQGSNQPQHF. The CDR3 DNA reads TGTGCCAGCAGCCAAGATCAGGGTAGCAATCAGCCCCAGCATTTT.

The rearrangement uses TRBV5-1 and TRBJ1-1; D uncertain. Trimming removed 4 bases at V and 0 bases at J, with 22 bases between. CDR1 and CDR2 from the germline V gene are SGHRS and YFSETQ. The CDR3 runs to 18 residues. The CDR3 is CASSPSYQVLGMNTEAFF. The CDR3, as DNA: TGCGCCAGCAGCCCCTCCTATCAGGTTCTGGGGATGAACACTGAAGCTTTCTTT.

The chain uses TRBV9 and TRBJ1-1, with D possibly being TRBD1 (6 bases). Trimming took off 4 bases at V and 0 bases at J, with 13 bases between the two ends. The germline CDR1 and CDR2 sequences are SGDLS and YYNGEE. This CDR3 comprises 15 residues. The CDR3 DNA is TGTGCCAGCAGCCCCGGGGGGGCGATGAACACTGAAGCTTTCTTT. It is translated as CASSPGGAMNTEAFF.

The CDR3: CASSGNVYALGSNQPQHF. Written as DNA, the CDR3 is TGTGCCAGCAGCGGCAATGTATACGCCTTGGGGAGCAATCAGCCCCAGCATTTT. V gene TRBV5-8 combines with J gene TRBJ1-5; D is ambiguous. Germline V gives CDR1 SGHTS, CDR2 YDEGEE. V was pared by 4 bases and J by 1 base, with 21 bases between. This CDR3 is built from 18 residues. Full variable domain (remainder filled in from reference TRBV5-8 and TRBJ1-5): EAGVTQSPTHLIKTRGQQATLRCSPISGHTSVYWYQQALGLGLQFLLWYDEGEERNRGNFPPRFSGRQFPNYSSELNVNALELEDSALYLCASSGNVYALGSNQPQHFGDGTRLSIL.

V is TRBV5-1 and J is TRBJ2-2; D gene uncertain. Trimming pared 0 bases from V and 6 bases from J, leaving 6 bases between. This CDR3 contains 13 residues. Germline V CDR1 and CDR2: SGHRS, YFSETQ. The CDR3 bases are TGCGCCAGCAGCTTGGTTGAGGCCGGGGAGCTGTTTTTT. Its translation: CASSLVEAGELFF.

The genes are TRBV7-2 and TRBJ2-7; D is possibly TRBD1 (6 bases). V gave up 5 bases and J gave up 0 bases, with 14 bases separating them. In germline, CDR1 is SGHTA, CDR2 FQGNSA. This CDR3 comprises 15 residues. The CDR3 sequence is CASSPGQLSSYEQYF. The CDR3 coding sequence is TGTGCCAGCAGCCCAGGACAGCTTAGCTCCTACGAGCAGTACTTC.

CDR3 DNA sequence: TGTGCCAGCAGCCATGTAGCGGGGGTCTACAATGAGCAGTTCTTC. Encoded protein: CASSHVAGVYNEQFF. This chain joins TRBV4-2 and TRBJ2-1, with 9 bases aligning to TRBD2. Germline trimming cut 3 bases from V and 3 bases from J; bases unmatched to any gene: 3. The V gene's germline CDR1 is LGHNA and CDR2 YNFKEQ. This CDR3 is built from 15 residues.

The chain has TRBV6-2 or TRBV6-3 and TRBJ1-1; no clear D gene. This CDR3 has 12 amino acids. Germline V lookup: CDR1 MNHEY, CDR2 SVGEGT. The V end was cut by 2 bases, the J end by 5 bases, with 6 bases between. CDR3 region: CASSYGVTEAFF. The DNA of the CDR3 is TGTGCCAGCAGTTACGGTGTAACTGAAGCTTTCTTT.

The CDR3 here is CAISVGTGDSAYGYTF. CDR3 DNA: TGTGCCATCAGTGTTGGGACAGGGGATTCGGCCTATGGCTACACCTTC. V gene TRBV10-3 combines with J gene TRBJ1-2; 10 positions match TRBD1. This CDR3 spans 16 amino acids. CDR1 is ENHRY and CDR2 is SYGVKD in the germline V gene. Germline trimming cut 4 bases from V and 4 bases from J; bases unmatched to any gene: 9.

The V gene is TRBV6-5, the J gene TRBJ1-5, with D unresolved. V gave up 8 bases and J gave up 5 bases, with 16 bases separating them. Germline loops: CDR1 MNHEY, CDR2 SVGAGI. The length of the CDR3 is 14 residues. In DNA form, the CDR3 reads TGTGCCAGCGCCAACCGGAATCTCGATCAGCCCCAGCATTTT. This encodes CASANRNLDQPQHF.

The V call is TRBV19, the J call TRBJ2-2; D is possibly TRBD1 (5 bases). Trimming took off 10 bases at V and 6 bases at J, with 18 bases between the two ends. This CDR3 region has 14 residues. Germline-derived CDR1 and CDR2 are LNHDA and SQIVND (reference sequence). DNA for the CDR3: TGTGCCATTCCTGGTCAGGGTGGCCCCGGGGAGCTGTTTTTT. Protein product: CAIPGQGGPGELFF.

This sequence joins TRBV5-1 and TRBJ2-3; 7 bases are a match to TRBD2. Germline values: CDR1 SGHRS, CDR2 YFSETQ. The CDR3 totals 13 residues. With 4 bases clipped from V and 5 bases from J, the junction kept 4 bases outside the gene matches. The CDR3 spells CASSPPSGDTQYF. CDR3 coding DNA: TGCGCCAGCAGCCCCCCTAGCGGAGATACGCAGTATTTT.

The V gene is TRBV5-8, the J gene TRBJ1-2; D is unclear. Germline-derived CDR1 and CDR2 are SGHTS and YDEGEE. The CDR3 totals 14 residues. V shed 0 bases and J shed 3 bases, with 9 bases lying between them. The CDR3 loop is CASSLEPGYYGYTF. The CDR3 DNA reads as TGTGCCAGCAGCTTGGAGCCCGGGTACTATGGCTACACCTTC.

The chain uses TRBV4-3 and TRBJ2-2; 9 bases align to TRBD2. Germline lookup yields CDR1 LGHNA and CDR2 YSLEER. This CDR3 is 17 amino acids long. J lost 5 bases, V lost 4 bases, and 11 bases had no gene match. CDR3 amino acids: CASSPTTGSGRTGELFF. For the CDR3, the DNA is TGCGCCAGCAGCCCAACGACTGGTAGCGGGAGAACCGGGGAGCTGTTTTTT.

The chain carries TRBV5-1 and TRBJ2-7; TRBD1 or TRBD2 may be the D gene (5 bases each). The CDR3 is made up of 13 amino acids. From germline, CDR1 is SGHRS and CDR2 YFSETQ. Trimming took 10 bases from V and 0 from J, leaving 14 bases between them. CDR3 sequence: CACAVGGSYEQYF. As DNA, the CDR3 is TGCGCCTGTGCTGTTGGGGGCTCCTACGAGCAGTACTTC.

This clone was counted once. The chain employs TRBV14 and TRBJ1-2; no clear D gene. The V gene's germline CDR1 is SGHDN and CDR2 FVKESK. CDR3 length equals 14 residues. The V end lost 0 bases, the J end lost 4 bases, and 9 bases lay between the germline ends. The CDR3 DNA reads as TGTGCCAGCAGCCAAGACAGAGAAGGCTATGGCTACACCTTC. This codes for CASSQDREGYGYTF.

The chain joins TRBV7-2 to TRBJ2-1; 7 nucleotides align to TRBD1. With V trimmed by 1 base and J by 4 bases, 4 bases remained unmatched. The CDR3 has 15 amino acids. Looked up from germline, CDR1 is SGHTA and CDR2 is FQGNSA. Written as DNA, the CDR3 is TGTGCCAGCAGCTTAGTTGGGACAGATTACAATGAGCAGTTCTTC. Translated: CASSLVGTDYNEQFF.

The chain uses TRBV28 and TRBJ2-1; tentative D call: TRBD2 (6 bases). The CDR3 consists of 15 residues. V was trimmed by 4 bases and J by 9 bases, leaving 19 bases between them. Germline loops: CDR1 MDHEN, CDR2 SYDVKM. CDR3 sequence: CASSYWAAGTGEQFF. CDR3 DNA sequence: TGTGCCAGCAGTTACTGGGCGGCGGGAACGGGTGAGCAGTTCTTC.

This chain connects TRBV5-6 to TRBJ1-2; D may be TRBD1 (6 bases). The CDR3 is 16 residues long. V was clipped by 5 bases and J by 10 bases, with 27 bases between them. CDR1 SGHDT and CDR2 YYEEEE come from the germline V gene. Written as DNA, the CDR3 is TGTGCCAGCAGGACTACCGCCAACAGGGTAGGGGCTGACTACACCTTC. It encodes CASRTTANRVGADYTF.

The chain combines TRBV3-1 (or the pseudogene TRBV3-2) with TRBJ1-2; 9 nucleotides match TRBD1. The CDR3 extends over 14 amino acids. Per germline, CDR1 LGHDT and CDR2 YNNKEL (reference sequence). Trimming took 7 bases from V and 4 from J; bases not matched to a gene: 7. Here the CDR3 DNA reads TGTGCCAGCACCCCGGGACAGGGTTCCTATGGCTACACCTTC. Encoded protein: CASTPGQGSYGYTF.

V usage is TRBV5-8 and J usage is TRBJ1-2, with 7 positions matching TRBD1. Losses at the gene ends were 4 bases for V and 8 bases for J; bases not matched to a gene: 8. Germline CDR1 reads SGHTS; CDR2 reads YDEGEE. The CDR3 consists of 13 residues. The CDR3 sequence is CASSGTGVGGYTF. As DNA, the CDR3 is TGTGCCAGCAGCGGTACAGGGGTCGGCGGCTACACCTTC. Using reference TRBV5-8 and TRBJ1-2 for the parts outside the CDR3, the full variable domain is EAGVTQSPTHLIKTRGQQATLRCSPISGHTSVYWYQQALGLGLQFLLWYDEGEERNRGNFPPRFSGRQFPNYSSELNVNALELEDSALYLCASSGTGVGGYTFGSGTRLTVV.

This chain connects TRBV7-9 to TRBJ1-4, with D perhaps matching TRBD1 (6 bases). CDR1 SEHNR and CDR2 FQNEAQ come from the germline V gene (reference sequence). V dropped 3 bases and J dropped 8 bases, with 22 bases sitting between them. The CDR3 extends over 17 amino acids. This CDR3 is CASSFTGFLSVKEKLFF. The CDR3 coding sequence is TGTGCCAGCAGCTTCACAGGGTTCCTCTCTGTAAAGGAAAAACTGTTTTTT.

The chain carries TRBV6-5 and TRBJ2-7; 12 nucleotides align to TRBD2. CDR1 is MNHEY, CDR2 SVGAGI, per germline. V shed 10 bases, J shed 6 bases, and the junction held 7 bases outside the gene matches. This CDR3 is built from 13 residues. CDR3 residues: CAIRLAGAPEQYF. DNA of the CDR3: TGTGCCATCCGACTAGCGGGAGCTCCCGAGCAGTACTTC.

The chain is built from TRBV7-3 and TRBJ2-5; D could derive from TRBD1 or TRBD2 (5 bases each). CDR3 length equals 15 residues. Per the germline V gene, CDR1 is SGHTA and CDR2 is FQGTGA. V lost 5 bases, J lost 5 bases, and 18 bases lay in between. For the CDR3, the DNA is TGTGCCAGCAGCGCTAGGGGACGATCGGGGGAGACCCAGTACTTC. It translates to CASSARGRSGETQYF.